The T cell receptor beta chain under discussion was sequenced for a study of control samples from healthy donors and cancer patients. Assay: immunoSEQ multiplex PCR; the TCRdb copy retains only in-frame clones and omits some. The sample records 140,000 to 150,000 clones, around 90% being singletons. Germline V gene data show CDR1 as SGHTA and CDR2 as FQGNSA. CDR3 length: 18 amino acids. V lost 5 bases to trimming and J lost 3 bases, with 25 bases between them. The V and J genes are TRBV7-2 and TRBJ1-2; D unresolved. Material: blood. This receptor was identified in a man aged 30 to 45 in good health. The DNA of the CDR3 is TGTGCCAGCAGCCAAGTCGGGTTGACCCCAGGAGGGTACTATGGCTACACCTTC. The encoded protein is CASSQVGLTPGGYYGYTF.